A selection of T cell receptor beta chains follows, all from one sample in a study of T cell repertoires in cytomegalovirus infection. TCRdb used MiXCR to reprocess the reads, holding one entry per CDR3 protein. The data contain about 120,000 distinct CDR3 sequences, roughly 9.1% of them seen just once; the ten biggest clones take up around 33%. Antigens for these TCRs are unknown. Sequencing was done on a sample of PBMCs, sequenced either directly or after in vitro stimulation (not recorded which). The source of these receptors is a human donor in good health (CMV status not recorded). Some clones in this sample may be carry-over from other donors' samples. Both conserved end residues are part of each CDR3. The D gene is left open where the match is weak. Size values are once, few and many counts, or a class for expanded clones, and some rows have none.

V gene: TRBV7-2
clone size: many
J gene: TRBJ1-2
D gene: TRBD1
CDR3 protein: CASSLEVWDRVYGYTF
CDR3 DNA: TGTGCCAGCAGCTTAGAAGTTTGGGACAGAGTTTATGGCTACACCTTC

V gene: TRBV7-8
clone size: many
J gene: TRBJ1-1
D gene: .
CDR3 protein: CASSPEGVRMNTEAFF
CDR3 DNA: TGTGCCAGCAGCCCCGAGGGCGTTAGGATGAACACTGAAGCTTTCTTT

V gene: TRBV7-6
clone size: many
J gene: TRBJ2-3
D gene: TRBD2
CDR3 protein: CASSLLAGGSADTQYF
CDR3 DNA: TGTGCCAGCAGCTTACTAGCGGGAGGGAGTGCAGATACGCAGTATTTT

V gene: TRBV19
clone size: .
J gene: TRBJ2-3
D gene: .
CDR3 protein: CASSTRQAAQYF
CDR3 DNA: TGTGCCAGTAGTACACGACAGGCGGCGCAGTATTTT

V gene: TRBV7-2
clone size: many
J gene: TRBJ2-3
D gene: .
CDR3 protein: CASSRMGVQYF
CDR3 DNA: TGTGCCAGCAGTCGGATGGGGGTGCAGTATTTT

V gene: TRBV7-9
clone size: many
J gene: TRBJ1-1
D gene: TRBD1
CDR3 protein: CASSSEQGTEAFF
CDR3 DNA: TGTGCCAGCAGCTCAGAACAGGGGACTGAAGCTTTCTTT

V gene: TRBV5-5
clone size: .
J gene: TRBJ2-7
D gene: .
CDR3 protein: CASSLRYSHEQYF
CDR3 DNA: TGTGCCAGCAGCTTGCGTTACAGCCACGAGCAGTACTTC

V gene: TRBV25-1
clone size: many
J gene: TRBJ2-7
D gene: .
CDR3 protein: CASSAGQGVYEQYF
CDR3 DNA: TGTGCCAGCAGCGCGGGGCAGGGGGTCTACGAGCAGTACTTC

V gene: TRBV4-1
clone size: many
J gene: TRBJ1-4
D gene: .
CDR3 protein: CASSQGANEKLFF
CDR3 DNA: TGCGCCAGCAGCCAGGGAGCTAATGAAAAACTGTTTTTT

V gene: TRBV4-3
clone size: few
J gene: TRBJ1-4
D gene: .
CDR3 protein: CASSQDPGASGGEKLFF
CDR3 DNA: TGCGCCAGCAGCCAAGATCCGGGGGCCTCCGGAGGTGAAAAACTGTTTTTT

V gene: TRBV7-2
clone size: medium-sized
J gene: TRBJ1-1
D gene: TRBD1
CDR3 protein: CASSLGTGVLTEAFF
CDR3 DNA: TGTGCCAGCAGCTTAGGGACAGGGGTCCTGACTGAAGCTTTCTTT

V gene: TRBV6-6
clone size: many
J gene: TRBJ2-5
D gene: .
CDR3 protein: CASRPHTGTEETQYF
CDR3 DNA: TGTGCCAGCAGACCGCATACCGGGACTGAAGAGACCCAGTACTTC

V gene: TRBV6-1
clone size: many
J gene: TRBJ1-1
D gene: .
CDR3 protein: CASSVAWGDTEAFF
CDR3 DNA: TGTGCCAGCAGTGTGGCCTGGGGCGACACTGAAGCTTTCTTT

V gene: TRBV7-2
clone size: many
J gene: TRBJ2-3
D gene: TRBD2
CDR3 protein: CASSIRTSASSTDTQYF
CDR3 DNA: TGTGCCAGCAGCATAAGGACTAGCGCCTCTAGCACAGATACGCAGTATTTT

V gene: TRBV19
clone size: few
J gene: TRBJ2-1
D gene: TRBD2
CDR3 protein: CASSIQTGLAGNEQFF
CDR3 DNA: TGTGCCAGTAGTATACAGACGGGACTAGCGGGAAATGAGCAGTTCTTC

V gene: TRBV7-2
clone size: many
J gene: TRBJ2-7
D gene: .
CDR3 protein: CASSLIYEQYF
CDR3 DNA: TGTGCCAGCAGCTTAATCTACGAGCAGTACTTC

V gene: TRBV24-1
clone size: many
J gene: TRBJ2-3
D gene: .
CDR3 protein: CATSDRGFPDTQYF
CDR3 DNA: TGTGCCACCAGTGATAGGGGGTTCCCAGATACGCAGTATTTT

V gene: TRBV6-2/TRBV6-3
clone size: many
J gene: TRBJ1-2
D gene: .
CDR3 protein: CASSFPNYGYTF
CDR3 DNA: TGTGCCAGCAGTTTCCCAAACTATGGCTACACCTTC

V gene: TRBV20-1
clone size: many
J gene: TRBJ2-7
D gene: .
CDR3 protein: CSARGGGHMSYEQYF
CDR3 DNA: TGCAGTGCTAGAGGCGGGGGACACATGTCCTACGAGCAGTACTTC

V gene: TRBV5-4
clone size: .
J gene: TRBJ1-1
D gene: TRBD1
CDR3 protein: CASSRTGKANTEAFF
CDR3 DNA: TGTGCCAGCAGCCGGACAGGGAAGGCTAACACTGAAGCTTTCTTT

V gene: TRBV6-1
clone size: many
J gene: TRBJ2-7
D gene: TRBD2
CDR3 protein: CASSEELAGSYEQYF
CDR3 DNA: TGTGCCAGCAGTGAAGAACTAGCGGGGTCCTACGAGCAGTACTTC

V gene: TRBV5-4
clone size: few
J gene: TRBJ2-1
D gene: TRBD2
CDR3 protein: CASSLGGGSAEQFF
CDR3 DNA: TGTGCCAGCAGCTTGGGAGGCGGGAGTGCTGAGCAGTTCTTC

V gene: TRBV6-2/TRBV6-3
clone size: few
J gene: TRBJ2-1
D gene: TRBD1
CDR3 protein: CASSPGTGDHEQFF
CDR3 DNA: TGTGCCAGCAGCCCCGGGACAGGGGACCATGAGCAGTTCTTC

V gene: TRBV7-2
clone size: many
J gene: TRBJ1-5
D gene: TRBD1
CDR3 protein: CASSSGQGGQPQHF
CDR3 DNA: TGTGCCAGCAGCTCCGGACAGGGAGGTCAGCCCCAGCATTTT

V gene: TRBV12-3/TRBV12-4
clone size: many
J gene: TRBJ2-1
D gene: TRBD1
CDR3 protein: CASVRTGDSNEQFF
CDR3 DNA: TGTGCCAGCGTACGGACAGGGGATTCCAATGAGCAGTTCTTC

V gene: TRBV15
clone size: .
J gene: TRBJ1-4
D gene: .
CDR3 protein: CATSRAGFNEKLFF
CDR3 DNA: TGTGCCACCAGCAGAGCGGGGTTTAATGAAAAACTGTTTTTT

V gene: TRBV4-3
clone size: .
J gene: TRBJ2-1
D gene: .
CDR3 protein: CASSYKVGNEQFF
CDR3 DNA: TGCGCCAGCAGCTACAAAGTGGGCAATGAGCAGTTCTTC

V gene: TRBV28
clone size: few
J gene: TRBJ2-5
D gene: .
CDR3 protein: CATRGGGSQETQYF
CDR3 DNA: TGTGCCACCCGGGGAGGGGGGTCCCAAGAGACCCAGTACTTC

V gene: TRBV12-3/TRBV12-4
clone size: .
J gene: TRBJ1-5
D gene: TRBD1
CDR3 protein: CASSLGGGKVNNQPQHF
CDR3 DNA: TGTGCCAGCAGTTTGGGAGGGGGCAAAGTTAACAATCAGCCCCAGCATTTT

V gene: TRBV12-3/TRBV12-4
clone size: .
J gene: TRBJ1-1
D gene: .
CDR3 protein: CAASPGGFRSEAFF
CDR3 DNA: TGTGCCGCCTCCCCCGGGGGATTTCGGTCTGAAGCTTTCTTT

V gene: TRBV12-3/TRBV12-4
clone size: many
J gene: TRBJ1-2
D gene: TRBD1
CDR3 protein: CASSQGARGYGYTF
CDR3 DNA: TGTGCCAGCAGCCAGGGGGCCAGGGGCTATGGCTACACCTTC

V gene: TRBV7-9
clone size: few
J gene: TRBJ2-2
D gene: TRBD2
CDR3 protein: CASSPTSGSHGELFF
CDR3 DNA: TGTGCCAGCAGCCCGACTAGCGGGAGCCACGGGGAGCTGTTTTTT

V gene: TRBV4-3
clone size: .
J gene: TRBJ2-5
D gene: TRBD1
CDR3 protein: CASSQVWTGGAEETQYF
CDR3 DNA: TGCGCCAGCAGCCAAGTTTGGACAGGGGGCGCAGAGGAGACCCAGTACTTC

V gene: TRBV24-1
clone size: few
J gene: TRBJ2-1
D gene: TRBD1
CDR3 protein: CATSDGDRGINEQFF
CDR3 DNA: TGTGCCACCAGTGATGGCGACAGGGGTATCAATGAGCAGTTCTTC

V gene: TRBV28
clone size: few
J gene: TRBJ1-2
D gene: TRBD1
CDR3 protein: CATRGTGNYGYTF
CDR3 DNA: TGTGCCACCAGAGGGACAGGGAACTATGGCTACACCTTC

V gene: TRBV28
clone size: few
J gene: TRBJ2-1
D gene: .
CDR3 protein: CATDGWRLDNEQFF
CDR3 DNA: TGTGCCACCGATGGGTGGCGCCTGGACAATGAGCAGTTCTTC

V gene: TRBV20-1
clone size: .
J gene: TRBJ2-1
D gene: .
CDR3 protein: CSARALPPYNEQFF
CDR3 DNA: TGCAGTGCTAGGGCCCTTCCACCTTACAATGAGCAGTTCTTC

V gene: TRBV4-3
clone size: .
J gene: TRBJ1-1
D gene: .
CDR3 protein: CASSQGSILGASTEAFF
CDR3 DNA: TGCGCCAGCAGCCAAGGGTCCATTTTGGGGGCGAGCACTGAAGCTTTCTTT

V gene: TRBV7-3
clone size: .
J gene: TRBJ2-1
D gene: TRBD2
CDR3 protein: CASSLGTTGNEQFF
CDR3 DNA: TGTGCCAGCAGCTTAGGGACTACCGGCAATGAGCAGTTCTTC

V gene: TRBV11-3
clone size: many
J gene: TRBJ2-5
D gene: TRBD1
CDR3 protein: CASSLVAGTAETQYF
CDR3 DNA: TGTGCCAGCAGCTTAGTAGCCGGGACAGCGGAGACCCAGTACTTC

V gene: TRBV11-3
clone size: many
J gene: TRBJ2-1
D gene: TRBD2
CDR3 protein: CASSLVSTSGSPGNEQFF
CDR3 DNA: TGTGCCAGCAGCTTAGTTTCGACTAGCGGGAGTCCGGGCAATGAGCAGTTCTTC

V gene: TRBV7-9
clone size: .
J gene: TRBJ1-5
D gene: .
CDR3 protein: CASTKDHSNQPQHF
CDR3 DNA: TGTGCCAGCACCAAGGACCATAGCAATCAGCCCCAGCATTTT

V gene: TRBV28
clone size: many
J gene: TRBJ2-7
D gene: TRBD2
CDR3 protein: CASTRTSGRYEQYF
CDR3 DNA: TGTGCCAGCACCCGGACTAGCGGGAGGTACGAGCAGTACTTC

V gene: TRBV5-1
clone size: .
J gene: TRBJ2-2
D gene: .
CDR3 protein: CASSPEQESGELFF
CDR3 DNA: TGCGCCAGCAGCCCCGAACAGGAATCCGGGGAGCTGTTTTTT